These 15 T cell receptor beta chains were sequenced from one sample in a study of cytomegalovirus exposure and HLA in healthy donors. Produced via immunoSEQ multiplex PCR; TCRdb's table is partial and in-frame only. There are some 240,000 clones in the sample; roughly 91% occur only once, and 2% to 2.5% lies in the top ten. Sequencing input: PBMCs. These receptors were taken from a woman between 18 and 29 years old in good health and CMV-seropositive.

The chain links TRBV5-1 to TRBJ2-1, with no clear D. The length of the CDR3 is 16 residues. CDR1 and CDR2 from the germline V gene are SGHRS and YFSETQ. V gave up 0 bases and J gave up 0 bases, with 10 bases separating them. The CDR3 nucleotides read TGCGCCAGCAGCTTGGACGCGTCTTACTCCTACAATGAGCAGTTCTTC. The encoded protein is CASSLDASYSYNEQFF.

This clone was picked up a small number of times. The chain combines TRBV2 with TRBJ2-7; TRBD2 matches 9 bases. Unmatched junction bases numbered 14, after V lost 7 bases and J lost 4 bases. The V gene's germline CDR1 is SNHLY and CDR2 FYNNEI. The CDR3 totals 16 residues. CDR3 coding DNA: TGTGCCAGCACCAACGCAGGGCGGGAGGGCCGGTACGAGCAGTACTTC. Translating gives CASTNAGREGRYEQYF. Full variable domain (remainder filled in from reference TRBV2 and TRBJ2-7): EPEVTQTPSHQVTQMGQEVILRCVPISNHLYFYWYRQILGQKVEFLVSFYNNEISEKSEIFDDQFSVERPDGSNFTLKIRSTKLEDSAMYFCASTNAGREGRYEQYFGPGTRLTVT.

The V and J genes are TRBV28 and TRBJ2-2; 13 bases line up with TRBD2. This CDR3 has 18 amino acids. In germline, CDR1 is MDHEN, CDR2 SYDVKM. J was trimmed by 6 bases and V by 6 bases; bases with no gene match: 13. CDR3 sequence (DNA): TGTGCCAGCAGAACCCGGACTAGCGGGAGTACGATCTCCGGGGAGCTGTTTTTT. As protein: CASRTRTSGSTISGELFF.

V and J are TRBV5-1 and TRBJ1-4; TRBD1 matches at 7 bases. The V gene's germline CDR1 is SGHRS and CDR2 YFSETQ. J lost 7 bases, V lost 0 bases, and 3 bases had no gene match. CDR3 length equals 14 residues. The CDR3 DNA reads as TGCGCCAGCAGCTTGGTACAGGGGAGTGAAAAACTGTTTTTT. It encodes CASSLVQGSEKLFF. Looking up the rest from reference TRBV5-1 and TRBJ1-4 gives the full variable domain: KAGVTQTPRYLIKTRGQQVTLSCSPISGHRSVSWYQQTPGQGLQFLFEYFSETQRNKGNFPGRFSGRQFSNSRSEMNVSTLELGDSALYLCASSLVQGSEKLFFGSGTQLSVL.

This clone was observed once. The chain couples TRBV2 to TRBJ1-1; possibly TRBD1 for D (6 bases). Trimming removed 7 bases at V and 1 base at J, with 16 bases between. The CDR3 covers 15 residues. Germline V lookup: CDR1 SNHLY, CDR2 FYNNEI. The CDR3 spells CASTQGRVGNTEAFF. The CDR3, as DNA: TGTGCCAGCACGCAGGGGCGAGTCGGGAACACTGAAGCTTTCTTT.

The genes are TRBV10-3 and TRBJ1-1; 11 bases line up with TRBD1. Germline CDR1 ENHRY, CDR2 SYGVKD. Losses at the gene ends were 8 bases for V and 3 bases for J; bases not matched to a gene: 14. This CDR3 has 17 residues. The CDR3 sequence is CAISKVGTGGVHTEAFF. CDR3 sequence (DNA): TGTGCCATCTCGAAGGTCGGGACAGGGGGAGTCCACACTGAAGCTTTCTTT.

The V and J genes are TRBV4-1 and TRBJ2-3, with 8 bases identical to TRBD2. The CDR3 has 16 residues. After removal of 5 bases from V and 2 bases from J, the junction contained 9 bases not matched to a gene. CDR1 MGHRA and CDR2 YSYEKL come from the germline V gene. The CDR3 sequence: CASSTPRGGNTDTQYF. Written as DNA, the CDR3 is TGCGCCAGCAGCACCCCCCGGGGGGGGAACACAGATACGCAGTATTTT.

The chain has TRBV12-5 and TRBJ2-5, with 11 bases that match TRBD2. V trimming: 6 bases; J trimming: 5 bases; junction bases outside the gene matches: 11. Germline lookup yields CDR1 LGHNT and CDR2 FRNRAP. CDR3 length: 16 amino acids. DNA of the CDR3: TGTGCTAGTGGCCTCCTTAGCGGGAGGGCTTTTGAGACCCAGTACTTC. This sequence encodes CASGLLSGRAFETQYF.

To note about this clone: Relative to the germline gene, one junction end is altered; a read error may explain this. The J gene is TRBJ2-2, the V gene TRBV12-5; the D is unclear. Germline CDR1 reads LGHNT; CDR2 reads FRNRAP. The CDR3 contains 12 residues. For the CDR3, the DNA is TGTGCTAGTGGTTTAAACAGCGGGGAGCTGTTTTTT. This codes for CASGLNSGELFF.

The gene calls are TRBV7-8 and TRBJ2-3, with D tentatively TRBD1 (5 bases). Germline-derived CDR1 and CDR2 are SGHVS and FQNEAQ. The CDR3 covers 13 residues. V was cut by 4 bases and J by 8 bases, with 13 bases left in between. The chain's CDR3 is CASSSSDSGTQYF. The CDR3 DNA sequence: TGTGCCAGCAGCTCTTCTGACAGTGGTACGCAGTATTTT.

The V call is TRBV2, the J call TRBJ2-1, with TRBD2 matching 12 bases. The CDR3 contains 14 residues. J was trimmed by 7 bases and V by 5 bases; bases with no gene match: 3. CDR1 and CDR2 (germline): SNHLY, FYNNEI. This CDR3 reads CASSLAGGWNEQFF. Written as DNA, the CDR3 is TGTGCCAGCAGTCTAGCGGGAGGGTGGAATGAGCAGTTCTTC.

Note on this clone: The sample contains more than one DNA sequence encoding this CDR3. The J gene is TRBJ1-1, the V gene TRBV6-5; D is unresolved. The CDR3 has 13 amino acids. Germline V gives CDR1 MNHEY, CDR2 SVGAGI. V was pared by 6 bases and J by 1 base, with 9 bases between. In DNA, the CDR3 is TGTGCCAGCAGCTTACGGGAGAACACTGAAGCTTTCTTT. It specifies CASSLRENTEAFF.

The rearrangement joins TRBV28 to TRBJ2-5; no reliable D call. Per germline, CDR1 MDHEN and CDR2 SYDVKM. The CDR3 loop spans 11 amino acids. Trimming pared 5 bases from V and 4 bases from J, leaving 5 bases between. The CDR3 is CASSRRETQYF. CDR3 coding DNA: TGTGCCAGCAGTCGTCGAGAGACCCAGTACTTC.

This clone was detected once. This chain connects TRBV27 to TRBJ2-1; maybe TRBD2 (5 bases). Looked up from germline, CDR1 is MNHEY and CDR2 is SMNVEV (reference sequence). V was trimmed by 2 bases and J by 4 bases, leaving 12 bases between them. The CDR3 is made up of 15 amino acids. Written as DNA, the CDR3 is TGTGCCAGCAGTTTAAGAGGGCCTGAGTACAATGAGCAGTTCTTC. It codes for CASSLRGPEYNEQFF.

This chain uses TRBV28 with TRBJ2-5, with D perhaps TRBD1 (7 bases). Germline V lookup: CDR1 MDHEN, CDR2 SYDVKM. The CDR3 is made up of 16 amino acids. With 7 bases removed from V and 2 bases from J, the gap between germline ends came to 20 bases. CDR3 nucleotides: TGTGCCAGCATCCCCAGGGGGGCAGGGGAGCAAGAGACCCAGTACTTC. Protein: CASIPRGAGEQETQYF.